The clone carrying this T cell receptor beta chain has just a few counts. This sample is drawn from a study of T cells after yellow fever vaccination. TCRdb fed the 5' RACE reads into MiXCR, producing one record per CDR3 protein. Among some 390,000 distinct CDR3 sequences listed, under 7.5% were seen once. Trimming took off 10 bases at V and 1 base at J, with 11 bases between the two ends. Germline V gives CDR1 SNHLY, CDR2 FYNNEI. The CDR3 is 12 amino acids. The source material was PBMCs, sampled 5 days after the yellow fever booster vaccination. This clonotype was obtained from a man younger than 45 who received the YFV17D yellow fever vaccine. The rearrangement links TRBV2 to TRBJ2-7; the D gene is possibly TRBD1 (6 bases). The CDR3 sequence: CATTDRSYEQYF. The CDR3 bases are TGTGCCACTACGGACAGATCCTACGAGCAGTACTTC. Full variable domain (outside the CDR3, taken from reference TRBV2 and TRBJ2-7): EPEVTQTPSHQVTQMGQEVILRCVPISNHLYFYWYRQILGQKVEFLVSFYNNEISEKSEIFDDQFSVERPDGSNFTLKIRSTKLEDSAMYFCATTDRSYEQYFGPGTRLTVT.